This entry is about one T cell receptor (beta chain). This sample was included in a study of T cell changes during pregnancy in multiple sclerosis. Produced via immunoSEQ multiplex PCR; TCRdb's table is partial and in-frame only. The sample carries tens of thousands of clones, 75% to 95% recorded once. Germline-derived CDR1 and CDR2 are SEHNR and FQNEAQ (reference sequence). CDR3 length equals 17 residues. The germline V and J ends were trimmed by 1 base and 1 base, with 13 bases remaining between them. This material consisted of peripheral blood, taken in the first trimester of pregnancy. The TCR originated in a female donor in good health, enrolled as a control in a pregnancy study. The chain combines TRBV7-9 with TRBJ1-4; no reliable D call. In DNA form, the CDR3 reads TGTGCCAGCAGCTTAGTAGTCGGGGTGGGAACTAATGAAAAACTGTTTTTT. Translated, it gives CASSLVVGVGTNEKLFF.